The next 10 T cell receptor beta chains were all read from a single sample in a study of a mutant IDH1 vaccine in newly diagnosed glioma. For these receptors, no antigen is known. Time point given: week 5, during vaccination. Vaccine doses each comprised 300 ug of mutant IDH1 20-mer peptide, with topical imiquimod. Method: immunoSEQ multiplex PCR; TCRdb's copy keeps in-frame clones and lacks some. The table lists about 58,000 clones, around four fifths of them singletons. Sequencing was performed on PBMCs, taken from a glioma patient whose treatment included an IDH1 peptide vaccine. These receptors all stem from a woman between 50 and 59 years old with glioma.

The chain has TRBV7-2 and TRBJ2-7; D could derive from TRBD1 or TRBD2 (6 bases each). The CDR3 loop spans 14 amino acids. Per germline, CDR1 SGHTA and CDR2 FQGNSA. Trimming took off 3 bases at V and 2 bases at J, with 11 bases between the two ends. The CDR3: CASSLGAGPYEQYF. CDR3 DNA sequence: TGTGCCAGCAGCTTGGGGGCGGGGCCCTACGAGCAGTACTTC.

This clone was detected only once. The genes are TRBV5-1 and TRBJ1-4; 9 bases align to TRBD1. Germline CDR1 is SGHRS and CDR2 is YFSETQ. V was pared by 4 bases and J by 5 bases, with 12 bases of the junction left unmatched. The CDR3 spans 17 residues. CDR3 nucleotide sequence: TGCGCCAGCAGCCAAGAGCTTCGGGGGACAGGGAATGAAAAACTGTTTTTT. Translating it yields CASSQELRGTGNEKLFF.

This chain connects TRBV10-3 to TRBJ1-3; 7 positions match TRBD1. Germline V gene lookup returns CDR1 ENHRY and CDR2 SYGVKD. The length of the CDR3 is 17 residues. After removal of 4 bases from V and 0 bases from J, the junction contained 9 bases not matched to a gene. CDR3 sequence: CAISARSPGGSGNTIYF. The CDR3 nucleotides read TGTGCCATCAGTGCCCGGAGCCCAGGGGGCTCTGGAAACACCATATATTTT.

The V call is TRBV6-5, the J call TRBJ1-1; D gene uncertain. V lost 2 bases to trimming and J lost 4 bases, with 11 bases between them. This CDR3 has 14 amino acids. The germline V gene encodes CDR1 MNHEY and CDR2 SVGAGI. The CDR3 loop is CASSYGQRLTEAFF. In nucleotides, the CDR3 is TGTGCCAGCAGTTACGGGCAGAGGCTCACTGAAGCTTTCTTT.

The genes are TRBV5-1 and TRBJ1-1, with D uncertain. Trimming cost V 2 bases and J 1 base, with 12 bases left between them. Germline V gene lookup returns CDR1 SGHRS and CDR2 YFSETQ. The CDR3 contains 15 residues. In nucleotides, the CDR3 is TGCGCCAGCAGCTTCAAGACAACTGCGAACACTGAAGCTTTCTTT. Amino acid sequence: CASSFKTTANTEAFF.

V usage is TRBV5-1 and J usage is TRBJ2-1; 7 nucleotides match TRBD2. This CDR3 spans 14 amino acids. Germline CDR1 SGHRS, CDR2 YFSETQ. Trimming cost V 6 bases and J 5 bases; bases outside gene matches: 8. This CDR3 reads CASTIGTTNNEQFF. CDR3 in DNA: TGCGCCAGCACCATCGGGACTACGAACAATGAGCAGTTCTTC.

This clone has just one count. The chain is built from TRBV6-5 and TRBJ1-1; maybe TRBD1 (5 bases). The CDR3 covers 14 residues. CDR1 is MNHEY and CDR2 is SVGAGI in the germline V gene. V was shortened by 4 bases and J by 1 base, with 10 bases between the two germline ends. The CDR3 reads CASSSPGRNTEAFF. The CDR3 DNA is TGTGCCAGCAGTTCCCCGGGACGGAACACTGAAGCTTTCTTT.

The chain uses TRBV5-6 and TRBJ2-5; tentatively, D is TRBD2 (6 bases). V lost 1 base and J lost 4, with 20 bases in between. The CDR3 runs to 17 residues. Germline CDR1 SGHDT, CDR2 YYEEEE. The CDR3 coding sequence is TGTGCCAGCAGCTTGTATAAGATTTTAGCGGCTATAGAGACCCAGTACTTC. Protein sequence: CASSLYKILAAIETQYF.

The rearrangement joins TRBV19 to TRBJ2-5; perhaps D is TRBD1 or TRBD2 (5 bases each). Germline loops: CDR1 LNHDA, CDR2 SQIVND (reference sequence). This CDR3 region has 15 residues. The V end lost 2 bases, the J end lost 1 base, and 11 bases lay between the germline ends. The CDR3 protein is CASSITGPGQETQYF. CDR3 coding DNA: TGTGCCAGTAGTATAACGGGACCCGGCCAAGAGACCCAGTACTTC. Together with reference TRBV19 and TRBJ2-5, the CDR3 gives the full variable domain: DGGITQSPKYLFRKEGQNVTLSCEQNLNHDAMYWYRQDPGQGLRLIYYSQIVNDFQKGDIAEGYSVSREKKESFPLTVTSAQKNPTAFYLCASSITGPGQETQYFGPGTRLLVL.

This chain uses TRBV5-1 with TRBJ2-5; D unclear. The CDR3 spans 13 residues. Trimming removed 2 bases at V and 2 bases at J, with 7 bases between. Germline V lookup: CDR1 SGHRS, CDR2 YFSETQ. The CDR3 DNA reads as TGCGCCAGCAGCTTATCCCCTCAAGAGACCCAGTACTTC. Amino acid sequence: CASSLSPQETQYF.